The rows below give T cell receptor beta chains drawn from one sample of a study of early T cells in non-severe SARS-CoV-2 infection. TCRdb passed the 5' RACE reads through MiXCR, listing each CDR3 protein once. The sample yields about 64,000 distinct CDR3 sequences, 13% seen once. Material for sequencing was whole blood. The origin of the receptors is an adult who was a healthcare worker with PCR-confirmed SARS-CoV-2 infection or an uninfected control (not recorded which). Each CDR3 is given with its conserved first and last residue. D genes are given only for firm matches. Size tells how often a clone was seen (once, few, many) or the class of an expanded clone, and some rows leave it out.

J: TRBJ2-3; V: TRBV18; size: many; D: -; CDR3: CASSPATYSRTDTQYF; DNA: TGTGCCAGCTCACCGGCGACGTATTCGCGCACAGATACGCAGTATTTT
J: TRBJ1-5; V: TRBV10-2; size: few; D: -; CDR3: CASSETGHQPQHF; DNA: TGCGCCAGCAGTGAGACTGGGCATCAGCCCCAGCATTTT
J: TRBJ1-2; V: TRBV6-5; size: -; D: TRBD1; CDR3: CASQGAGYGYTF; DNA: TGTGCCAGCCAGGGGGCAGGTTATGGCTACACCTTC
J: TRBJ1-4; V: TRBV7-9; size: few; D: -; CDR3: CASSSAGGRREKLFF; DNA: TGTGCCAGCAGTTCTGCGGGGGGGCGCCGAGAAAAACTGTTTTTT
J: TRBJ2-3; V: TRBV5-1; size: many; D: -; CDR3: CASSWAFSRADTQYF; DNA: TGCGCCAGCAGCTGGGCGTTTTCCCGGGCAGATACGCAGTATTTT
J: TRBJ2-2; V: TRBV10-3; size: -; D: -; CDR3: CAIRGGQNTGELFF; DNA: TGTGCCATCAGAGGGGGACAGAACACCGGGGAGCTGTTTTTT
J: TRBJ2-3; V: TRBV20-1; size: few; D: TRBD2; CDR3: CSASASSGADTQYF; DNA: TGCAGTGCTTCAGCCTCGAGCGGGGCCGATACGCAGTATTTT
J: TRBJ2-7; V: TRBV14; size: many; D: TRBD1; CDR3: CASSQVQGANEQYF; DNA: TGTGCCAGCAGCCAAGTTCAGGGGGCCAACGAGCAGTACTTC
J: TRBJ2-7; V: TRBV3-1; size: few; D: -; CDR3: CASSQESPEQYF; DNA: TGTGCCAGCAGCCAAGAAAGCCCCGAGCAGTACTTC
J: TRBJ2-3; V: TRBV19; size: many; D: -; CDR3: CASSIAQKDFRTDTQYF; DNA: TGTGCCAGTAGTATAGCTCAAAAGGACTTCCGTACAGATACGCAGTATTTT